Reported below is one TCR beta chain. No antigen is known for it. No per-base quality is available; no much larger clone lies one base away. TCRbeta CDR3 regions were amplified from genomic DNA using the immunoSEQ Assay, a bias-controlled multiplex PCR. For the original study's pipeline: The number of nucleated cells in each sample was estimated by amplification of reference gene primers within the assay. To quantify the absolute abundance of each unique TCRbeta CDR3 rearrangement, sequence reads were collapsed and filtered. For each sample, productive Simpson clonality was calculated by taking the square root of Simpson's diversity index across productive rearrangements. Drawn from immuneACCESS, this table holds only the in-frame rearrangements with V and J called that TCRdb kept. Clones are partly lost; checked studies trace under half to an unresolved V gene and leave the rest unexplained. That table furnishes V, J and clone size, whereas the DNA furnished D and trimming. This sample holds 30,000 to 40,000 clones; about 80% were observed only once. Approximately 3.6% of the sample goes to the ten largest clones.

The CDR3 spans 13 residues, from the cysteine through the phenylalanine. Only the CDR3 DNA stays, 39 bases, in frame from base 1. CDR1 and CDR2 are drawn from the germline V gene: SGHRS, YFSETQ. Germline trimming: 4 bases from V, 3 bases from J; junction bases outside gene matches: 0. The data belong to a study of blood T cell repertoires in COVID-19 (dated by TCRdb to about 2020). Turning to the overall study: Samples from collaborators originated in the United States, Italy and Spain and spanned both the acute and convalescent phases of COVID-19. The prospective study material was composed of cDNA or gDNA derived from T cells, B-cell-depleted T cells, or PBMCs. Where HLA class I and class II types were available, the types were taken from metadata supplied by the sample provider, not from assay-based typing. The dataset comprised deeply sampled blood TCRbeta repertoires from subjects exposed to, actively infected with, or recovered from COVID-19. Samples came from the ongoing ImmuneRACE study (first 160 participants) plus 1,254 subjects from 6 global collaborators. A de-identified subject ID, COVID-19 status, age in years and sex were almost always included in the sample metadata. The repertoires were made available in a free public database intended to serve as a resource for research on the immune response to SARS-CoV-2. Findings and caveats that apply to the study as a whole: Clinical and demographic metadata were provided uncurated, with the amount varying by source and participant.

The collaborating institutions used their own protocols to collect whole blood in K2EDTA tubes. For TCRbeta analysis, collaborator samples were shipped as frozen whole blood, as isolated PBMCs, or as DNA extracted from either sample type. The sequence joins TRBV5-1 to TRBJ2-2; TRBD2 fits 7 bases in the junction. Sequenced material: peripheral blood. The source is a man aged 50-60 years with acute or convalescent COVID-19. The DNA sequence follows: TGCGCCAGCAGCGGGAGGGACACCGGGGAGCTGTTTTTT. It is translated as CASSGRDTGELFF.